This T cell receptor (beta chain) emerged from a study of early T cells in non-severe SARS-CoV-2 infection. Study details: The study sequenced bulk RNA from unsorted whole blood, with chains unpaired.

Via MiXCR, TCRdb re-called the 5' RACE reads, giving one row per CDR3 protein. The sample lists about 59,000 distinct CDR3 sequences, about 12% seen once, with about a tenth in the top ten. Germline CDR1 and CDR2: SGHRS and YFSETQ. This CDR3 has 13 residues. Trimming shortened V by 3 bases and J by 5 bases, and 11 bases separated the two germline ends. Sample: whole blood, taken at baseline. The J gene is TRBJ2-5, the V gene TRBV5-1; weak D call: TRBD1 (5 bases). The TCR sequence derives from an adult who was a healthcare worker with PCR-confirmed SARS-CoV-2 infection or an uninfected control (not recorded which). CDR3 amino acids: CASSSQGTETQYF. CDR3 DNA sequence: TGCGCCAGCAGCTCGCAGGGTACGGAGACCCAGTACTTC.